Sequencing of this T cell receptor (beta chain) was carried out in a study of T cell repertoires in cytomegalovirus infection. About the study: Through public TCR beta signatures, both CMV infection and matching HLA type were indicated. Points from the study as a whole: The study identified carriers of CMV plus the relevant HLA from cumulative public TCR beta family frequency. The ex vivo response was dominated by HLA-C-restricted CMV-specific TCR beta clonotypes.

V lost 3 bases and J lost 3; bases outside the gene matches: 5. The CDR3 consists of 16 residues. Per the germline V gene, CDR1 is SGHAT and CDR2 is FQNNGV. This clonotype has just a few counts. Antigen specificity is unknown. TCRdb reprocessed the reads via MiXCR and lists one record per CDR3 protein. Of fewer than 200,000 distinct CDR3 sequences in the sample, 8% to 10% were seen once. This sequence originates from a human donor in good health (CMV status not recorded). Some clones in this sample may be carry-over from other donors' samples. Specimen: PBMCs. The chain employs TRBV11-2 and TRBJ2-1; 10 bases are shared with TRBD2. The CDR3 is CASSFSGGQVYNEQFF. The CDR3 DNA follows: TGTGCCAGCAGCTTTAGCGGGGGGCAAGTCTACAATGAGCAGTTCTTC.